The sequence of this T cell receptor (beta chain) was determined in a study of CD8+CD57+ T cells in acquired aplastic anemia. The wider study: Average DNA yield from sorted CD4+ and CD8+ cells was about 3 ug.

Profiles of TCR beta VDJ and CDR3 were generated from a genomic DNA template. MiXCR was run by TCRdb on the reads, yielding one entry per CDR3 protein. The sample shows just over 150,000 distinct CDR3 sequences, 48% of them seen only once. Those patients picked for sequencing had displayed CD8+CD57+ cell expansion on flow cytometry. This clonotype has just one count. Germline V gene sequence: CDR1 SNHLY, CDR2 FYNNEI. The CDR3 has 16 amino acids. Trimming left V 3 bases short and J 2 bases short, with 11 bases between. The chain recombines TRBV2 with TRBJ2-6; possibly TRBD1 for D (6 bases). The clonotype was recovered from a human donor with aplastic anemia. Sequencing used sorted CD4+, CD8+, or CD8+CD57+ T cells (not recorded which) from PBMCs. The chain's CDR3 is CASSEFRGTGANVLTF. CDR3 DNA sequence: TGTGCCAGCAGTGAGTTCAGGGGCACTGGGGCCAACGTCCTGACTTTC.